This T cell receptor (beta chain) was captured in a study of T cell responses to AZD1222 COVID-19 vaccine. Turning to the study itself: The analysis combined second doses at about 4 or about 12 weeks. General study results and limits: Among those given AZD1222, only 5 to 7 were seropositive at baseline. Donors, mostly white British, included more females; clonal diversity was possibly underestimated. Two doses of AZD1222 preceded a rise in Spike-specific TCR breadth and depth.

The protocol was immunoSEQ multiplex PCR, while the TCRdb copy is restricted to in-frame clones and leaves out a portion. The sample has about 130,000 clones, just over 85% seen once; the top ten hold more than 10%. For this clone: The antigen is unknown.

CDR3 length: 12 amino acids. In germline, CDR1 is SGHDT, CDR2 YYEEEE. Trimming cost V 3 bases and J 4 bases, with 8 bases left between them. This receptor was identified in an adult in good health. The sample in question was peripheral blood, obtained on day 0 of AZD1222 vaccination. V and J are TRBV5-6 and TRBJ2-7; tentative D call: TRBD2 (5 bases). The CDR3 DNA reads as TGTGCCAGCAGCTCAGAGCGGTACGAGCAGTACTTC. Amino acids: CASSSERYEQYF. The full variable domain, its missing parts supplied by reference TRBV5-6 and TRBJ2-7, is DAGVTQSPTHLIKTRGQQVTLRCSPKSGHDTVSWYQQALGQGPQFIFQYYEEEERQRGNFPDRFSGHQFPNYSSELNVNALLLGDSALYLCASSSERYEQYFGPGTRLTVT.